This note documents a single TCR beta chain sequence. Its antigen is undetermined. The PCR made use of 60 Vbeta and 13 Jbeta primers. Profiled with immunoSEQ multiplex PCR; TCRdb holds only in-frame clones, not every one. The sample shows a few hundred thousand clones, roughly 79% of them seen only once. While unrecorded immune exposures were likely, the donors were nominally healthy when sampled. The CDR3 consists of 12 residues. From germline, CDR1 is SQVTM and CDR2 ANQGSEA. Trimming left V 4 bases short and J 4 bases short, with 7 bases between. The data belong to a study of cytomegalovirus exposure and HLA in healthy donors. Turning to the study itself: Out of about 410 genotyped donors, less than 85% belonged to the Caucasian-associated ancestry cluster.

Whole-study findings and limits: Serostatus for CMV was the only available immune exposure information. The study recorded 150 to 200 TCR beta chains that were cytomegalovirus-associated.

The sequence came from a man in his late teens or twenties in good health and CMV-seronegative. The chain recombines TRBV29-1 with TRBJ1-4; D unresolved. The source material was PBMCs. The CDR3 sequence: CSVGGLNEKLFF. CDR3 coding DNA: TGCAGCGTTGGAGGTCTTAATGAAAAACTGTTTTTT.